The 12 T cell receptor beta chains presented below share a single source sample, sequenced in a study of blood T cells in healthy people across ages. It was with a sample-barcoded 5' primer and a J-beta primer mix that a second PCR of roughly 7 to 12 cycles was run. MiXCR, run by TCRdb on the 5' RACE reads, gives a single entry per CDR3 protein. The profile shows 550,000 to 700,000 distinct CDR3 sequences, 27% of them singletons. Sequenced: blood. All receptors derive from a woman between 65 and 79 years old in good health.

J is TRBJ1-1 and V is TRBV6-2 or TRBV6-3; D is unresolved. CDR3 length: 14 amino acids. V dropped 5 bases and J dropped 10 bases, with 20 bases sitting between them. Germline CDR1 MNHEY, CDR2 SVGEGT. This CDR3 reads CASSTTSWYRGAFF. The CDR3 coding sequence is TGTGCCAGCAGTACGACCTCTTGGTACAGAGGAGCTTTCTTT.

V and J are TRBV2 and TRBJ2-5; no reliable D call. Germline CDR1 reads SNHLY; CDR2 reads FYNNEI. Trimming left V 6 bases short and J 2 bases short, with 10 bases between. This CDR3 is 13 amino acids long. The CDR3 region is CASSVRQQETQYF. The CDR3 region has the DNA TGTGCCAGCAGCGTGCGGCAGCAAGAGACCCAGTACTTC.

Details on this clonotype: A read error is likely, as this CDR3 ends without the conserved phenylalanine or tryptophan. J is TRBJ1-1 and V is TRBV20-1; no clear D. Germline loops: CDR1 DFQATT, CDR2 SNEGSKA (reference sequence). Trimming took 3 bases from V and 0 from J, leaving 8 bases between them. The CDR3 loop spans 13 amino acids. The chain's CDR3 is CSARLTLNTEAFS. The CDR3, as DNA: TGCAGTGCTAGGTTAACCCTGAACACTGAAGCTTTCTCT.

The rearrangement uses TRBV7-3 and TRBJ2-1; D assignment may be TRBD1 or TRBD2 (5 bases each). This CDR3 contains 15 residues. Deletions cut 3 bases from V and 2 bases from J, with 11 bases between. Germline CDR1 SGHTA, CDR2 FQGTGA. CDR3 bases: TGTGCCAGCAGCTTTGATCGGGGCCCCTACAATGAGCAGTTCTTC. Its translation is CASSFDRGPYNEQFF. The variable domain in full, with the rest retrieved from reference TRBV7-3 and TRBJ2-1, is GAGVSQTPSNKVTEKGKYVELRCDPISGHTALYWYRQSLGQGPEFLIYFQGTGAADDSGLPNDRFFAVRPEGSVSTLKIQRTERGDSAVYLCASSFDRGPYNEQFFGPGTRLTVL.

This clonotype was seen a single time. The chain joins TRBV12-5 to TRBJ1-6; no reliable D call. Trimming cost V 3 bases and J 6 bases, with 9 bases left between them. The CDR3 is 14 amino acids. Germline assignment: CDR1 LGHNT and CDR2 FRNRAP. CDR3 protein: CASGFHRPNSPLHF. In DNA, the CDR3 is TGTGCTAGTGGTTTCCATCGGCCTAATTCACCCCTCCACTTT.

This clonotype was detected a few times. The rearrangement joins TRBV19 to TRBJ2-5; 9 nucleotides align to TRBD1. The tail of the sequence fits TRBJ2-7 better, so the J call may be wrong. The CDR3 sequence is 15 residues long. Germline V gene sequence: CDR1 LNHDA, CDR2 SQIVND (reference sequence). The chain's CDR3 is CASSISTGGGYEQYF. The CDR3 bases are TGTGCCAGTAGTATTTCGACAGGGGGAGGCTACGAGCAGTACTTC.

This clonotype was counted between two and nine times. This chain joins TRBV5-4 and TRBJ2-1; 7 bases fit TRBD1. Germline V gene lookup returns CDR1 SGHNT and CDR2 YYREEE (reference sequence). Losses at the gene ends were 3 bases for V and 8 bases for J; bases not matched to a gene: 11. The length of the CDR3 is 15 residues. The CDR3 spells CASSWGTVTRHEQFF. The CDR3 bases are TGTGCCAGCAGCTGGGGGACAGTCACGAGGCATGAGCAGTTCTTC.

This clonotype came up many times. CDR3 protein: CASSTGYGYTF. CDR3 bases: TGTGCCAGCAGCACAGGGTATGGCTACACCTTC. The V and J genes are TRBV9 and TRBJ1-2, with D perhaps TRBD1 (6 bases). This CDR3 has 11 residues. V lost 4 bases, J lost 5 bases, and 6 bases lay in between. Germline values: CDR1 SGDLS, CDR2 YYNGEE.

With regard to this clonotype: Without the conserved terminal phenylalanine or tryptophan, this CDR3 likely stems from a read error. V is TRBV29-1 and J is TRBJ2-3; D not certain. The V end was cut by 3 bases, the J end by 4 bases, with 11 bases between. This CDR3 is built from 13 residues. CDR1 is SQVTM and CDR2 is ANQGSEA in the germline V gene. The CDR3 region has the DNA TGCAGCGTTGACACTTTAGAGGCAGATACGCAGTATCTT. Amino acids: CSVDTLEADTQYL.

This chain joins TRBV12-3 or TRBV12-4 and TRBJ2-1, with D unresolved. V lost 5 bases to trimming and J lost 5 bases, with 10 bases between them. The CDR3 sequence is 13 residues long. The chain's CDR3 is CASSPRANNEQFF. DNA of the CDR3: TGTGCCAGCAGTCCTAGGGCCAACAATGAGCAGTTCTTC.

V is TRBV29-1 and J is TRBJ2-5; D perhaps matches TRBD2 (5 bases). Between the trimmed V and J ends, which lost 2 bases and 1 base, there was a span of 11 bases. This CDR3 has 14 residues. Germline V gene sequence: CDR1 SQVTM, CDR2 ANQGSEA. The DNA for the CDR3 is TGCAGCGTTGAAAAGGGAGTAGTCCAAGAGACCCAGTACTTC. Residues: CSVEKGVVQETQYF.

The chain links TRBV10-3 to TRBJ2-7, with D perhaps TRBD2 (5 bases). This CDR3 comprises 14 residues. V was trimmed by 10 bases and J by 3 bases, leaving 19 bases between them. The germline CDR1 and CDR2 sequences are ENHRY and SYGVKD. The CDR3 nucleotides read TGTGCCACCAGAAGAGGGCAGGACCTCTACGAGCAGTACTTC. Its translation: CATRRGQDLYEQYF.